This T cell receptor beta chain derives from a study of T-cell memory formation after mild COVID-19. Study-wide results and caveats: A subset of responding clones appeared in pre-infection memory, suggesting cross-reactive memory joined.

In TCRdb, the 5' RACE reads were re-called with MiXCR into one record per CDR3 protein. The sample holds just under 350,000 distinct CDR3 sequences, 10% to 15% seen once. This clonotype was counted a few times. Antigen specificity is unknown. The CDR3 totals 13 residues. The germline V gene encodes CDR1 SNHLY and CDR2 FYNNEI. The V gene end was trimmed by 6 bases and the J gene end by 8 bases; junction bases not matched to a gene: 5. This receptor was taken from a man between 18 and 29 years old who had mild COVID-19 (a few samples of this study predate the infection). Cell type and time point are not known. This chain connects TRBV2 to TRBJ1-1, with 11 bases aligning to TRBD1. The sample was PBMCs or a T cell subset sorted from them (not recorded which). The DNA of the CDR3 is TGTGCCAGCAGGGTCGGGACAGGGGGAGAAGCTTTCTTT. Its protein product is CASRVGTGGEAFF.